The clone carrying this T cell receptor beta chain turned up a few times. The antigen remains unidentified. Those with hyperthyroidism were 18 to 65 years old, newly diagnosed, and ill for under 2 months. The CDR3 spans 13 residues. Germline CDR1 KGHSH, CDR2 LQKENI. The V gene end was trimmed by 3 bases and the J gene end by 15 bases; junction bases not matched to a gene: 8. These data originate in a study of T cells in Graves' hyperthyroidism and ophthalmopathy. Study conclusions and caveats: Ophthalmopathy cases were set apart from stable hyperthyroidism by a 13 V-J model.

Amplification of TCR beta CDR3 regions was performed using RNA transcripts as template. The HTBI set primed first-round TCR CDR3 RT-PCR. MiXCR, run by TCRdb on the multiplex PCR reads, gives a single entry per CDR3 protein. This table holds roughly 740,000 distinct CDR3 sequences, approximately 16% found once. Input material: blood. The chain joins TRBV18 to TRBJ2-4; TRBD1 matches at 10 bases. The receptor was derived from a young man with Graves' hyperthyroidism. In DNA, the CDR3 is TGTGCCAGCTCACCGTCCCGGGACAGGGGACCGTACTTC. Residues: CASSPSRDRGPYF.